The source of this T cell receptor (beta chain) is a study of cytomegalovirus exposure and HLA in healthy donors. Nominally healthy donors were sampled, though unrecorded immune exposures were likely. In regard to this clone: Its antigen is unidentified.

Study-wide results and caveats: Association with HLA alleles at 0.05 false discovery rate was found for about 17,000 TCR beta sequences in a later analysis. Prediction of most subjects' HLA-A and HLA-B alleles by TCR beta sequences was reportedly accurate.

The CDR3 has 13 amino acids. V was shortened by 3 bases and J by 1 base, with 7 bases between the two germline ends. Germline-derived CDR1 and CDR2 are SGDLS and YYNGEE. This PCR relied on a set of 60 Vbeta primers and 13 Jbeta primers. The protocol was immunoSEQ multiplex PCR, while the TCRdb copy is restricted to in-frame clones and leaves out a portion. The data hold roughly 180,000 clones, with approximately 79% observed a single time. The chain carries TRBV9 and TRBJ1-1; no definite D call. Sequencing input: PBMCs. The sequence came from a girl aged 10 to 17 in good health and CMV-seropositive. The CDR3 here is CASSDGGNTEAFF. The DNA for the CDR3 is TGTGCCAGCAGCGACGGCGGGAACACTGAAGCTTTCTTT.